The rows below give T cell receptor beta chains drawn from one sample of a study of shared clonotypes between healthy human individuals. The data were produced by immunoSEQ multiplex PCR, yet TCRdb's version contains in-frame clones alone and is incomplete. The table has about 870,000 clones, 80% to 95% seen once. Material: naive CD8+ T cells sorted from blood. Receptor source: a man aged 30 to 39 in good health. Both conserved end residues are part of each CDR3. The D gene is left open where the match is weak. A clone size is listed for some rows: how often the clone was seen (once, few, many), or a class if it is expanded.

TRBV5-4,NA,NA,TRBJ2-3,TGTGCCAGCAGCCCTACACCAGATACGCAGTATTTT,CASSPTPDTQYF
TRBV9,NA,NA,TRBJ2-3,TGTGCCAGCAGCGACCCTCGGTCGACAGGATCGGATACGCAGTATTTT,CASSDPRSTGSDTQYF
TRBV29-1,NA,TRBD2,TRBJ2-7,TGCAGCGTAGCGAGCGGGAGGTATTTCGAGCAGTACTTC,CSVASGRYFEQYF
TRBV4-3,NA,TRBD2,TRBJ2-3,TGCGCCAGCAGCCGAAACCTAGCGGGAGTAGAAGATACGCAGTATTTT,CASSRNLAGVEDTQYF
TRBV28,NA,TRBD1,TRBJ2-2,TGTGCCAGCAGTTTAAGATTGTGGGGGACAGGGAACACCGGGGAGCTGTTTTTT,CASSLRLWGTGNTGELFF
TRBV15,NA,NA,TRBJ2-7,TGTGCCACCAAACCTTCGACAGGATACTACGAGCAGTACTTC,CATKPSTGYYEQYF
TRBV27,NA,NA,TRBJ2-7,TGTGCCAGCGCCCCGGGACAAACATTAAGCTCCTACGAGCAGTACTTC,CASAPGQTLSSYEQYF
TRBV5-1,NA,TRBD1,TRBJ2-1,TGCGCCAGCAGCCCGGTAGGACAGGGGGTTAATGAGCAGTTCTTC,CASSPVGQGVNEQFF
TRBV6-1,NA,NA,TRBJ2-7,TGTGCCAGCAGTGAATATAGTGAGGGCTACGAGCAGTACTTC,CASSEYSEGYEQYF
TRBV29-1,once,NA,TRBJ2-1,TGCAGCGTTGCCGAGGGGAATGAGCAGTTCTTC,CSVAEGNEQFF
TRBV27,NA,TRBD2,TRBJ2-3,TGTGCCAGCAGTTTTGGCGGGAGGGCCACAGATACGCAGTATTTT,CASSFGGRATDTQYF
TRBV30,NA,TRBD1,TRBJ2-7,TGTGCCTGGAGTGGGTTCGGGTTAGGGGGCAACTACGAGCAGTACTTC,CAWSGFGLGGNYEQYF
TRBV4-1,NA,TRBD1,TRBJ2-3,TGCGCCAGCAGCCAAGACTCACGGGACAGGGAATTTACAGATACGCAGTATTTT,CASSQDSRDREFTDTQYF
TRBV7-9,NA,NA,TRBJ2-7,TGTGCCAGCAGCCAACACAGATACGAGCAGTACTTC,CASSQHRYEQYF
TRBV27,once,TRBD2,TRBJ2-5,TGTGCCAGCAGACCACATACTAGCGCTCAAGAGACCCAGTACTTC,CASRPHTSAQETQYF
TRBV7-8,NA,NA,TRBJ2-1,TGTGCCAGCAGAATTAGCGGCCACGAGGTTAAGCAGTTCTTC,CASRISGHEVKQFF
TRBV6-6,NA,TRBD2,TRBJ2-1,TGTGCCAGCAGACAGAGACGGGAGGGCCGGGATGAGCAGTTCTTC,CASRQRREGRDEQFF
TRBV29-1,few,TRBD2,TRBJ2-7,TGCAGCGTTGAATTCCAGCGGGAAAACGAGCAGTACTTC,CSVEFQRENEQYF
TRBV2,NA,TRBD2,TRBJ2-3,TGTGCCAGCTCTAACAAAGGTGCGGGAGGGCCCACAGATACGCAGTATTTT,CASSNKGAGGPTDTQYF
TRBV2,few,NA,TRBJ2-7,TGTGCCAGCAGTGAAGGCTACGAGCAGTACTTC,CASSEGYEQYF
TRBV4-1,NA,NA,TRBJ2-7,TGCGCCAGCAGCCCCACGGGCCAGGGATACTACGAGCAGTACTTC,CASSPTGQGYYEQYF
TRBV28,NA,TRBD2,TRBJ2-1,TGTGCCAGCAGTTCCCCGGGGGGCTACAATGAGCAGTTCTTC,CASSSPGGYNEQFF
TRBV27,NA,TRBD1,TRBJ1-5,TGTGCCAGCAGCCTCGGGGGACAGGGGCGTAATCAGCCCCAGCATTTT,CASSLGGQGRNQPQHF
TRBV10-3,NA,NA,TRBJ2-2,TGTGCCATCAGTGAGTCGGGAGTTGGTACCGGGGAGCTGTTTTTT,CAISESGVGTGELFF
TRBV27,NA,NA,TRBJ2-2,TGTGCCAGCAGTTTCGGCCAGGCCACCGGGGAGCTGTTTTTT,CASSFGQATGELFF
TRBV15,NA,NA,TRBJ2-3,TGTGCCACCAGCAGATCCTGGGGCGGGGCCACAGATACGCAGTATTTT,CATSRSWGGATDTQYF
TRBV9,NA,NA,TRBJ1-1,TGTGCCAGCAGCGTTGCGGGCGTCGGTGAAGCTTTCTTT,CASSVAGVGEAFF